The clone carrying this TCR beta chain has more than one count but fewer than ten. This sample stems from a study of patients and donors after allogeneic stem cell transplantation. TCRdb fed the RT-PCR reads into MiXCR, producing one record per CDR3 protein. This repertoire shows around 200,000 distinct CDR3 sequences, roughly 38% found once; its top ten account for 11%. The V gene's germline CDR1 is DFQATT and CDR2 SNEGSKA (reference sequence). The CDR3 sequence is 13 residues long. This clonotype was obtained from a human donor who was either an allogeneic HSCT recipient or a stem cell or donor lymphocyte infusion donor (not recorded which). It is not recorded whose cells these are; they may come from a transplant donor. Sequences were obtained from blood, either unsorted or a sorted T cell fraction (not recorded which). The J gene is TRBJ2-4, the V gene TRBV20-1, with D perhaps TRBD2 (5 bases). The CDR3 spells CSLIGVNKNIQYF. The CDR3 DNA reads TGCAGCCTTATCGGGGTCAACAAAAACATTCAGTACTTC.